These 14 T cell receptor beta chains were sequenced from one sample in a study of molecular identifiers for immune sequencing clone quantification. TCRdb analysed the PCR reads with MiXCR anew, one entry per CDR3 protein. The sample lists under 650,000 distinct CDR3 sequences, less than 20% occurring once. Sequences were obtained from naive CD8+ T cells from blood, with Jurkat cell RNA spiked in. Subset described: FACS-sorted CD8+CD4-CCR7+CD45RA+ naive T cells. The receptors were gathered from a human donor in good health. Some libraries in this study had Jurkat cell RNA spiked in.

The sample holds a few counts of this clonotype. The chain carries TRBV5-6 and TRBJ2-7; tentative D call: TRBD2 (5 bases). V was shortened by 2 bases and J by 4 bases, with 13 bases between the two germline ends. Germline-derived CDR1 and CDR2 are SGHDT and YYEEEE. The CDR3 extends over 14 amino acids. Here the CDR3 DNA reads TGTGCCAGCAGCTTTTTTACAGAGGGTTACGAGCAGTACTTC. It yields the protein CASSFFTEGYEQYF. The full variable domain, in which reference TRBV5-6 and TRBJ2-7 provide the parts outside the CDR3, is DAGVTQSPTHLIKTRGQQVTLRCSPKSGHDTVSWYQQALGQGPQFIFQYYEEEERQRGNFPDRFSGHQFPNYSSELNVNALLLGDSALYLCASSFFTEGYEQYFGPGTRLTVT.

The chain has TRBV7-9 and TRBJ2-1; perhaps TRBD2 as D (5 bases). The V gene's germline CDR1 is SEHNR and CDR2 FQNEAQ (reference sequence). CDR3 size: 17 residues. Trimming removed 1 base at V and 9 bases at J, with 22 bases between. The CDR3 DNA follows: TGTGCCAGCAGCTTAGTATTGGTACAACCGGGATGGAGTGAGCAGTTCTTC. Translation gives CASSLVLVQPGWSEQFF.

The CDR3: CASSQFETGPYQETQYF. The DNA of the CDR3 is TGTGCCAGCAGCCAATTCGAAACGGGGCCGTACCAAGAGACCCAGTACTTC. The J gene is TRBJ2-5, the V gene TRBV3-1; either TRBD1 or TRBD2 may fit D (5 bases each). Per germline, CDR1 LGHDT and CDR2 YNNKEL (reference sequence). The CDR3 consists of 17 residues. The germline V and J ends were trimmed by 2 bases and 0 bases, with 16 bases remaining between them.

This clonotype has at least ten counts. The CDR3 DNA sequence: TGTGCCAGCAGCTTTGGTTCGGGGTTGGGCACAGATACGCAGTATTTT. Protein: CASSFGSGLGTDTQYF. This chain joins TRBV13 and TRBJ2-3; possible D gene TRBD2, 5 bases. The CDR3 loop spans 16 amino acids. Germline lookup yields CDR1 PRHDT and CDR2 FYEKMQ (reference sequence). V was cut by 3 bases and J by 1 base, with 14 bases left in between.

With respect to this clonotype: Since a much larger clone is just one base distant, this may be a read error. The rearrangement links TRBV2 to TRBJ2-2; TRBD1 aligns across 8 bases. The CDR3 loop spans 15 amino acids. Germline V gene data show CDR1 as SNHLY and CDR2 as FYNNEI. CDR3 sequence (DNA): TGTGCCAGCAGTACGGACAGGGCAAACACCGGGGGGCTGTTTTTT. Amino acid sequence: CASSTDRANTGGLFF.

This clonotype was recorded at least ten times. The chain employs TRBV5-6 and TRBJ1-2; no firm D call. Germline V gives CDR1 SGHDT, CDR2 YYEEEE. This CDR3 has 19 amino acids. V dropped 4 bases and J dropped 0 bases, with 25 bases sitting between them. CDR3 protein: CASSHWNGVRRRPNYGYTF. The DNA of the CDR3 is TGTGCCAGCAGCCATTGGAACGGGGTCCGACGGCGCCCTAACTATGGCTACACCTTC.

This clonotype has a count of ten or more. V is TRBV5-5 and J is TRBJ2-7; 9 positions match TRBD1. V was pared by 0 bases and J by 6 bases, with 4 bases of the junction left unmatched. CDR1 SGHKS and CDR2 YYEKEE come from the germline V gene (reference sequence). The length of the CDR3 is 14 residues. CDR3 sequence reads: CASSLGTGASEQYF. The DNA for the CDR3 is TGTGCCAGCAGCTTGGGGACAGGGGCTTCCGAGCAGTACTTC.

On this clonotype itself: This sequence may be a read error, since a much larger clone differs from it by one base. The chain links TRBV30 to TRBJ2-3; D possibly corresponds to TRBD1 (5 bases). Germline loops: CDR1 GTSNPN, CDR2 SVGIG (reference sequence). The CDR3 is 13 amino acids. The CDR3 spells CARSAGNTDTQYF. CDR3 DNA: TGTGCCCGGAGTGCAGGGAACACAGATACGCAGTATTTT.

In its sample, this clonotype was seen many times. The chain joins TRBV4-1 to TRBJ1-1; 12 bases fit TRBD1. The germline V gene has CDR1 MGHRA and CDR2 YSYEKL. The CDR3 sequence is 16 residues long. V lost 6 bases and J lost 7; bases outside the gene matches: 12. The CDR3 DNA sequence: TGCGCCAGCAGGGAAGAACCGGGACAGGGGGCCGGTGAAGCTTTCTTT. Encoded protein: CASREEPGQGAGEAFF.

There are many counts of this clonotype. CDR3 in DNA: TGTGCCAGCAGCCCGCGGGACAGCGGAGACGAGCAGTACTTC. This encodes CASSPRDSGDEQYF. This chain links TRBV7-9 with TRBJ2-7, with D possibly TRBD1 on 7 matching bases. Germline CDR1 and CDR2: SEHNR and FQNEAQ (reference sequence). The CDR3 loop spans 14 amino acids. The germline V and J ends were trimmed by 5 bases and 5 bases, with 16 bases remaining between them.

This clonotype was seen repeatedly, ten times or more. V usage is TRBV12-5 and J usage is TRBJ2-3; D is unclear. Trimming pared 3 bases from V and 2 bases from J, leaving 12 bases between. Germline V gives CDR1 LGHNT, CDR2 FRNRAP. This CDR3 has 15 amino acids. The CDR3 DNA reads as TGTGCTAGTGGTTTCTTTGTGGGAAACACAGATACGCAGTATTTT. As protein: CASGFFVGNTDTQYF.

The table lists this clonotype with many counts. The V call is TRBV9, the J call TRBJ1-1; D perhaps matches TRBD1 (5 bases). Germline CDR1 SGDLS, CDR2 YYNGEE. The germline V and J ends were trimmed by 3 bases and 0 bases, with 15 bases remaining between them. This CDR3 spans 16 amino acids. The CDR3, as DNA: TGTGCCAGCAGCGCAGGGACCGGATTCATGAACACTGAAGCTTTCTTT. As protein: CASSAGTGFMNTEAFF.

The chain joins TRBV28 to TRBJ2-1; 8 bases line up with TRBD1. The germline V gene encodes CDR1 MDHEN and CDR2 SYDVKM. This CDR3 comprises 16 residues. Trimming at V came to 6 bases and at J to 2 bases, leaving 9 bases not matched to a gene. The CDR3 is CASSPRRTGPYNEQFF. The CDR3 nucleotides are TGTGCCAGCAGCCCCCGCCGGACAGGGCCCTACAATGAGCAGTTCTTC.

This clonotype has more than one count but fewer than ten. A much larger clone is a single base away; this may be a read error. It is likely a read error, because the conserved phenylalanine at the end of the CDR3 is missing. The rearrangement uses TRBV9 and TRBJ2-3, with TRBD2 identical over 11 bases. Germline-derived CDR1 and CDR2 are SGDLS and YYNGEE. CDR3 length: 17 residues. The V gene end was trimmed by 4 bases and the J gene end by 4 bases; junction bases not matched to a gene: 11. The CDR3 sequence is CASSFKPLAGESDTQYL. The CDR3 nucleotides are TGTGCCAGCAGCTTCAAGCCACTAGCGGGAGAATCAGATACGCAGTATCTT.